What follows is one TCR beta chain and its context. No antigen is known for it. From germline, CDR1 is MNHNS and CDR2 SASEGT. The CDR3 loop spans 13 amino acids. It was with a sample-barcoded 5' primer and a J-beta primer mix that a second PCR of roughly 7 to 12 cycles was run. Every cDNA was tagged by a template-switch adaptor with 12 random nucleotides. TCRdb used MiXCR to reprocess the 5' RACE reads, holding one entry per CDR3 protein. The sample shows some 710,000 distinct CDR3 sequences, 35% to 50% of them seen only once. This sample stems from a study of blood T cells in healthy people across ages. For the study at large: When template switching was applied, about one barcoded beta molecule was captured per two T cells. General study points: Diversity was higher, and naive CD4+ cells more numerous, in long-lived donors than in aged donors.

The V and J genes are TRBV6-1 and TRBJ2-5; weak D call: TRBD1 (6 bases). The closer fit of TRBJ2-7 to the DNA end suggests the J call may be wrong. The clonotype was recovered from an older man in good health. Sample: blood. The CDR3 sequence is CASSGSGVREQYF. Written as DNA, the CDR3 is TGTGCCAGCAGTGGTTCAGGGGTGCGCGAGCAGTACTTC.